This TCR beta chain came from a study of shared clonotypes between healthy human individuals. General observations from the study: It was the non-shared clonotypes that had lower generation probabilities than clonotypes shared by all four donors. Sampling included only blood; tissue repertoires likely differ.

In the sorted-subset replicate PCRs, 150 to 200 ng DNA, 25,000 to 35,000 T cell genomes, was used. TCRdb's table, derived via immunoSEQ multiplex PCR, lists solely in-frame clones and lacks some. Among about 2.4 million clones listed, around 94% were seen once. Concerning this clone itself: Its antigen is not known.

The sequence derives from a man between 18 and 29 years old in good health. The sequencing input was naive CD4+ T cells sorted from blood. The subset denotes: CD45RA+ positively selected.

The CDR3 is CASSVGDGIYNEQFF. The CDR3 nucleotides read TGTGCCAGCAGCGTAGGGGACGGAATCTACAATGAGCAGTTCTTC. V and J are TRBV9 and TRBJ2-1; D tentatively fits TRBD1 or TRBD2 (5 bases each). Trimming cost V 0 bases and J 3 bases, with 10 bases left between them. Germline CDR1 SGDLS, CDR2 YYNGEE. The CDR3 is 15 amino acids.